This TCR beta chain was recorded in a study of blood T cells in healthy people across ages. About the research overall: Template switching picked up about one barcoded beta molecule for each two T cells.

Through a sample-barcoded 5' primer and a J-beta primer mix, a second PCR was run for roughly 6 to 12 cycles. TCRdb reprocessed the 5' RACE reads via MiXCR and lists one record per CDR3 protein. The sample holds 800,000 or so distinct CDR3 sequences, less than 80% seen once. No fewer than 5.5 micrograms of total RNA were isolated from every sample. Turning to this clonotype: Its target is unknown.

Points from the study as a whole: The diversity estimates, figures obtained from one million T cells, were considered underestimates.

The germline V and J ends were trimmed by 5 bases and 4 bases, with 11 bases remaining between them. This CDR3 has 12 residues. Germline V lookup: CDR1 DFQATT, CDR2 SNEGSKA (reference sequence). The sequenced sample consisted of blood. The receptor was isolated from a man between 25 and 39 years old in good health. This sequence joins TRBV20-1 and TRBJ1-2; D is unresolved. The CDR3 DNA reads TGCAGTGCTGCGACGGCTGCCTATGGCTACACCTTC. Its protein product is CSAATAAYGYTF.